Described below is a single T cell receptor beta chain sequence and its context. In the study's own analysis: Cell counts per sample came from amplifying reference gene primers. TCRdb's table, derived via immunoSEQ multiplex PCR, lists solely in-frame clones and lacks some. V, J and clone size are those of that table, while D and trimming were read from the DNA. The data contain roughly 53,000 clones, 86% of them seen just once; the ten biggest clones take up about 2.5%. The sample belongs to a study of blood T cell repertoires in COVID-19. Study information: Sites in the United States, Italy and Spain provided acute and convalescent COVID-19 samples. Nucleic acid was either cDNA or gDNA, and it came from T cells, B-cell-depleted T cells, or PBMCs.

The receptor was isolated from a man older than 75 with acute or convalescent COVID-19. Specimen: peripheral blood.

CDR3 sequence (DNA): TGTGCCAGCTCACCACTACAGGGTGAAGGCTACACCTTC. Protein: CASSPLQGEGYTF. The V gene is TRBV18, the J gene TRBJ1-2; TRBD1 might be the D (6 bases). The V gene lost 1 base and the J gene lost 8 bases, with 11 bases spanning the gap. Germline V gene lookup returns CDR1 KGHSH and CDR2 LQKENI. This CDR3 contains 13 residues.